This TCR beta chain came from a study of blood T cell repertoires in COVID-19. As for the study in general: PBMCs, B-cell-depleted T cells, or T cells provided the cDNA or gDNA that made up the material.

Living in under 30 US areas, the participants were between 18 and 89 years of age. The CDR3 totals 15 residues. V lost 2 bases and J lost 10, with 15 bases in between. Germline loops: CDR1 SGHVS, CDR2 FQNEAQ. Authors' methods: Reference gene primer amplification gave estimated nucleated cell counts. Profiled with immunoSEQ multiplex PCR; TCRdb holds only in-frame clones, not every one. V and J calls and clone size come straight from that table; D and trimming were deduced from the DNA. This repertoire shows roughly 200,000 clones, approximately 75% found once; its top ten account for nearly 9.5%. This TCR was sampled from a man aged 35 to 55 who had recovered from COVID-19. The chain carries TRBV7-8 and TRBJ1-6; weak D call: TRBD1 (5 bases). The sample comprised PBMCs or T cells enriched from blood (not recorded which). CDR3 nucleotides: TGTGCCAGCAGCTTAAGCATGCAGGGCAAATCACCCCTCCACTTT. Its translation is CASSLSMQGKSPLHF.